The 30 T cell receptor beta chains in this list originate from one sample, sequenced in a study of blood T cell repertoires in COVID-19. Here immunoSEQ multiplex PCR was the method, and the copy in TCRdb shows in-frame clones only, minus some. Altogether a few hundred thousand clones are present, just under 90% being singletons, with the ten largest covering 1.9%. Material for sequencing was PBMCs or T cells enriched from blood (not recorded which). The receptors were gathered from a woman in her fifties or sixties who had recovered from COVID-19.

This rearrangement joins TRBV2 to TRBJ1-6, with D maybe TRBD1 (5 bases). This CDR3 has 13 amino acids. Germline V lookup: CDR1 SNHLY, CDR2 FYNNEI. Trimming removed 7 bases from V and 7 bases from J, with 11 bases in between. CDR3 nucleotide sequence: TGTGCCAGCATACAGGAGTCGAATTCACCCCTCCACTTT. This codes for CASIQESNSPLHF.

The rearrangement joins TRBV19 to TRBJ1-4; D uncertain. The CDR3 loop spans 14 amino acids. Germline loops: CDR1 LNHDA, CDR2 SQIVND (reference sequence). The V and J ends lost 5 bases and 0 bases respectively, with 7 bases between them. The CDR3 DNA is TGTGCCAGTAGTGCCACTGCAACTAATGAAAAACTGTTTTTT. This translates into CASSATATNEKLFF. The variable domain in full, completed from reference TRBV19 and TRBJ1-4, reads DGGITQSPKYLFRKEGQNVTLSCEQNLNHDAMYWYRQDPGQGLRLIYYSQIVNDFQKGDIAEGYSVSREKKESFPLTVTSAQKNPTAFYLCASSATATNEKLFFGSGTQLSVL.

The V call is TRBV28, the J call TRBJ1-2; TRBD1 is a possible D gene (6 bases). The CDR3 has 14 residues. Trimming removed 3 bases at V and 5 bases at J, with 13 bases between. CDR1 and CDR2 (germline): MDHEN, SYDVKM. CDR3 nucleotide sequence: TGTGCCAGCAGTTTGGTGGGGGCAAGATATGGCTACACCTTC. This sequence encodes CASSLVGARYGYTF.

The V gene is TRBV11-2, the J gene TRBJ2-7; TRBD2 agrees at 10 bases. This CDR3 has 14 residues. Germline V CDR1 and CDR2: SGHAT, FQNNGV. V lost 5 bases and J lost 5; bases outside the gene matches: 6. CDR3 in DNA: TGTGCCAGCAGCGTCAATAGCGGGAGGCACGAGCAGTACTTC. Protein: CASSVNSGRHEQYF.

The chain carries TRBV2 and TRBJ2-7; D uncertain. Germline CDR1 reads SNHLY; CDR2 reads FYNNEI. This CDR3 has 13 residues. Trimming removed 10 bases at V and 0 bases at J, with 13 bases between. CDR3 in DNA: TGTGCCACACTCGAAATAAGCTCCTACGAGCAGTACTTC. This gives the protein CATLEISSYEQYF.

This chain connects TRBV15 to TRBJ1-2, with D possibly being TRBD1 (6 bases). CDR3 length equals 15 residues. Trimming pared 2 bases from V and 3 bases from J, leaving 13 bases between. The germline CDR1 and CDR2 sequences are LNHNV and YYDKDF (reference sequence). The CDR3 DNA follows: TGTGCCACCAGCAGACCCAACAGGGTGTACTATGGCTACACCTTC. This encodes CATSRPNRVYYGYTF.

Notes on this clone: A junction end diverges from the germline sequence, so it may reflect a read error. V is TRBV28 and J is TRBJ2-1; tentatively, D is TRBD2 (6 bases). The CDR3 is 11 amino acids. Germline-derived CDR1 and CDR2 are MDHEN and SYDVKM. The DNA of the CDR3 is TGTGCCAGCAGTTTGTCTCGGGAGCGGTTCTTC. This translates into CASSLSRERFF.

The J gene is TRBJ1-5, the V gene TRBV12-3 or TRBV12-4; no clear D gene. This CDR3 is built from 12 residues. Between the trimmed V and J ends, which lost 7 bases and 4 bases, there was a span of 8 bases. Here the CDR3 DNA reads TGTGCCAGCAAAGACGGGAATCAGCCCCAGCATTTT. Residues: CASKDGNQPQHF.

The chain combines TRBV9 with TRBJ2-3; 11 bases are a match to TRBD2. Germline V gene data show CDR1 as SGDLS and CDR2 as YYNGEE. The CDR3 is made up of 16 amino acids. V was clipped by 6 bases and J by 6 bases; unmatched bases: 12. The CDR3: CASTGASGRIRDTQYF. The CDR3, as DNA: TGTGCCAGCACAGGGGCTAGCGGGAGGATAAGGGATACGCAGTATTTT.

The V call is TRBV7-9, the J call TRBJ2-5; D perhaps matches TRBD1 (5 bases). The CDR3 runs to 16 residues. The V gene lost 1 base and the J gene lost 1 base, with 13 bases spanning the gap. Looked up from germline, CDR1 is SEHNR and CDR2 is FQNEAQ (reference sequence). CDR3 region: CASSLGIVGLQETQYF. Written as DNA, the CDR3 is TGTGCCAGCAGCTTAGGAATTGTGGGGCTCCAAGAGACCCAGTACTTC.

This clone was detected only once. This sequence joins TRBV19 and TRBJ2-1, with unresolved D. V dropped 3 bases and J dropped 6 bases, with 6 bases sitting between them. Germline loops: CDR1 LNHDA, CDR2 SQIVND (reference sequence). The CDR3 extends over 12 amino acids. CDR3: CASSIISNEQFF. In DNA, the CDR3 is TGTGCCAGTAGTATCATCAGCAATGAGCAGTTCTTC.

The V gene is TRBV27, the J gene TRBJ1-6, with 8 bases lining up with TRBD1. CDR1 is MNHEY and CDR2 is SMNVEV in the germline V gene (reference sequence). V lost 6 bases, J lost 9 bases, and 10 bases stayed unmatched. This CDR3 has 15 amino acids. The CDR3 is CASRLGTGPLSPLHF. The DNA of the CDR3 is TGTGCCAGCAGGCTTGGGACAGGCCCTCTTTCACCCCTCCACTTT.

The rearrangement uses TRBV5-1 and TRBJ1-1; 11 bases are shared with TRBD1. Germline V CDR1 and CDR2: SGHRS, YFSETQ. This CDR3 region has 16 residues. J lost 5 bases, V lost 4 bases, and 10 bases had no gene match. This CDR3 is CASSPRPGQGGTEAFF. The CDR3 DNA reads TGCGCCAGCAGCCCCCGACCGGGACAGGGGGGAACTGAAGCTTTCTTT.

The chain combines TRBV28 with TRBJ1-5; tentative D call: TRBD1 (5 bases). The V end was cut by 6 bases, the J end by 7 bases, with 19 bases between. The CDR3 sequence is 15 residues long. In germline, CDR1 is MDHEN, CDR2 SYDVKM. The CDR3 nucleotides read TGTGCCAGCAGATCCCGGGACGCCCGGGGGCAGCCCCAGCATTTT. It yields the protein CASRSRDARGQPQHF. The full variable domain, rest sourced from reference TRBV28 and TRBJ1-5, is DVKVTQSSRYLVKRTGEKVFLECVQDMDHENMFWYRQDPGLGLRLIYFSYDVKMKEKGDIPEGYSVSREKKERFSLILESASTNQTSMYLCASRSRDARGQPQHFGDGTRLSIL.

The chain recombines TRBV5-1 with TRBJ1-3; D unclear. Between the trimmed V and J ends, which lost 2 bases and 0 bases, there was a span of 6 bases. Germline values: CDR1 SGHRS, CDR2 YFSETQ. The CDR3 contains 14 residues. The CDR3 DNA reads TGCGCCAGCAGCTTTGGCAGCTCTGGAAACACCATATATTTT. Translated, it gives CASSFGSSGNTIYF.

This chain links TRBV7-6 with TRBJ2-7; 8 bases line up with TRBD1. CDR3 size: 15 residues. CDR1 and CDR2 (germline): SGHVS, FNYEAQ. After removal of 3 bases from V and 0 bases from J, the junction contained 4 bases not matched to a gene. CDR3 protein: CASSLTGEVSYEQYF. The CDR3 bases are TGTGCCAGCAGCTTGACAGGGGAGGTCTCCTACGAGCAGTACTTC.

The chain links TRBV7-8 to TRBJ1-2; D is uncertain. From germline, CDR1 is SGHVS and CDR2 FQNEAQ. The V gene lost 2 bases and the J gene lost 8 bases, with 9 bases spanning the gap. The CDR3 totals 12 residues. The CDR3 nucleotides read TGTGCCAGCAGCTTAACGGGTGGAGGCTACACCTTC. Its translation: CASSLTGGGYTF. The whole variable domain, remainder taken from reference TRBV7-8 and TRBJ1-2, is GAGVSQSPRYKVAKRGQDVALRCDPISGHVSLFWYQQALGQGPEFLTYFQNEAQLDKSGLPSDRFFAERPEGSVSTLKIQRTQQEDSAVYLCASSLTGGGYTFGSGTRLTVV.

The chain's CDR3 is CASSGTGPGNTIYF. The CDR3 bases are TGTGCCAGCAGTGGGACAGGGCCTGGAAACACCATATATTTT. The rearrangement uses TRBV2 and TRBJ1-3; TRBD1 agrees at 8 bases. CDR3 size: 14 residues. CDR1 and CDR2 from the germline V gene are SNHLY and FYNNEI. J lost 2 bases, V lost 4 bases, and 1 base had no gene match.

This rearrangement joins TRBV4-1 to TRBJ2-7; 9 nucleotides agree with TRBD1. The CDR3 sequence is 17 residues long. Trimming removed 2 bases from V and 3 bases from J; junction bases left unmatched: 11. CDR1 and CDR2 from the germline V gene are MGHRA and YSYEKL. This chain's CDR3 is CASSQPTHGTGSYEQYF. The CDR3 region has the DNA TGCGCCAGCAGCCAACCTACTCATGGGACAGGGAGCTACGAGCAGTACTTC.

The J gene is TRBJ2-1, the V gene TRBV7-9; D may be TRBD1 (6 bases). Germline CDR1 reads SEHNR; CDR2 reads FQNEAQ (reference sequence). This CDR3 is 15 amino acids long. V was pared by 5 bases and J by 2 bases, with 13 bases between. CDR3 in DNA: TGTGCCAGCAGCATAACAGGGTACACCTACAATGAGCAGTTCTTC. Protein sequence: CASSITGYTYNEQFF. The full variable domain, its missing parts supplied by reference TRBV7-9 and TRBJ2-1, is DTGVSQNPRHKITKRGQNVTFRCDPISEHNRLYWYRQTLGQGPEFLTYFQNEAQLEKSRLLSDRFSAERPKGSFSTLEIQRTEQGDSAMYLCASSITGYTYNEQFFGPGTRLTVL.

The genes are TRBV6-5 and TRBJ2-7, with 10 nucleotides matching TRBD2. V trimming: 6 bases; J trimming: 2 bases; junction bases outside the gene matches: 7. Per germline, CDR1 MNHEY and CDR2 SVGAGI. The CDR3 has 15 residues. CDR3 sequence reads: CASRSGTSAPYEQYF. Written as DNA, the CDR3 is TGTGCCAGCAGATCCGGGACTAGCGCACCCTACGAGCAGTACTTC.

The genes are TRBV10-3 and TRBJ2-5; 12 bases align to TRBD2. Germline loops: CDR1 ENHRY, CDR2 SYGVKD. CDR3 length equals 16 residues. V shed 2 bases and J 5 bases; nucleotides not matched to a gene: 6. CDR3 amino acids: CAISELAGGPYETQYF. Written as DNA, the CDR3 is TGTGCCATCAGTGAGCTAGCGGGGGGGCCATACGAGACCCAGTACTTC.

A note on this clone: In the same sample, other DNA sequences code for this CDR3. V and J are TRBV5-1 and TRBJ2-7; D call uncertain. The ends were cut back, 0 bases at V and 0 bases at J, with 7 bases in the middle. The germline V gene has CDR1 SGHRS and CDR2 YFSETQ. The CDR3 consists of 14 residues. This CDR3 is CASSLAGGSYEQYF. The CDR3 DNA reads as TGCGCCAGCAGCTTGGCCGGCGGCTCCTACGAGCAGTACTTC.

This clone was seen only once. The chain employs TRBV19 and TRBJ1-4; no reliable D call. Germline V gives CDR1 LNHDA, CDR2 SQIVND (reference sequence). V lost 4 bases and J lost 8, with 14 bases in between. CDR3 length equals 14 residues. CDR3 residues: CASSSRGDQEKLFF. The DNA of the CDR3 is TGTGCCAGTAGTAGTCGCGGAGATCAGGAAAAACTGTTTTTT.

The chain is built from TRBV9 and TRBJ2-5; 13 bases fit TRBD2. CDR1 is SGDLS, CDR2 YYNGEE, per germline. The CDR3 has 16 amino acids. V shed 3 bases and J 4 bases; nucleotides not matched to a gene: 6. The CDR3 sequence is CASSAGTSGVLETQYF. DNA for the CDR3: TGTGCCAGCAGCGCTGGGACTAGCGGGGTCCTAGAGACCCAGTACTTC.

This chain links TRBV12-5 with TRBJ2-3, with 10 nucleotides matching TRBD2. The germline CDR1 and CDR2 sequences are LGHNT and FRNRAP. V lost 0 bases and J lost 4; bases outside the gene matches: 7. The CDR3 extends over 17 amino acids. CDR3 nucleotide sequence: TGTGCTAGTGGTTTGGTACTTTCTAGCGGGAGCTCAGATACGCAGTATTTT. Residues: CASGLVLSSGSSDTQYF.

This chain connects TRBV6-5 to TRBJ1-2; 7 nucleotides line up with TRBD1. Germline lookup yields CDR1 MNHEY and CDR2 SVGAGI. This CDR3 region has 15 residues. Trimming removed 8 bases from V and 0 bases from J; junction bases left unmatched: 9. The CDR3 region has the DNA TGTGCCAGCCGCGGGACAGATCAAGCTAACTATGGCTACACCTTC. This translates into CASRGTDQANYGYTF.

The V gene is TRBV5-1, the J gene TRBJ2-1; 11 bases fit TRBD2. CDR3 length: 19 amino acids. Germline values: CDR1 SGHRS, CDR2 YFSETQ. With 3 bases clipped from V and 0 bases from J, the junction kept 11 bases outside the gene matches. The CDR3 coding sequence is TGCGCCAGCAGCTACAGGGAAGTAGCGGGAGGGTACTCCTACAATGAGCAGTTCTTC. It is translated as CASSYREVAGGYSYNEQFF.

The chain couples TRBV28 to TRBJ1-2; the match to TRBD1 covers 10 bases. Germline V gives CDR1 MDHEN, CDR2 SYDVKM. The CDR3 has 16 amino acids. V lost 4 bases, J lost 7 bases, and 12 bases stayed unmatched. The CDR3 DNA follows: TGTGCCAGCAGTTCCCTCTCCGGGACAGGGGAAGGTGGCTACACCTTC. This encodes CASSSLSGTGEGGYTF.

The J gene is TRBJ2-2, the V gene TRBV19, with 7 bases fitting TRBD1. J lost 4 bases, V lost 7 bases, and 3 bases had no gene match. Looked up from germline, CDR1 is LNHDA and CDR2 is SQIVND (reference sequence). The CDR3 is 13 amino acids. The CDR3 nucleotides are TGTGCCAGTACCAACAGGGGCACCGGGGAGCTGTTTTTT. As protein: CASTNRGTGELFF.